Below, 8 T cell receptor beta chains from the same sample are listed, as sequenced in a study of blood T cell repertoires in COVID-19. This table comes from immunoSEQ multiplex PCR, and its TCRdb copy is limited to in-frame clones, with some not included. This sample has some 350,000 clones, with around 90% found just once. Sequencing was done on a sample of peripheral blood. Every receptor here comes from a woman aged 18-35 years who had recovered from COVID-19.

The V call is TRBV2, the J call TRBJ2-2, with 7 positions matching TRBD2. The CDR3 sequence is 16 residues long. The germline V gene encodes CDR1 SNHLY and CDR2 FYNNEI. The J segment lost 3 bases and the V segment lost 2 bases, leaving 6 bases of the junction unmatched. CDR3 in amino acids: CASSEIGSGYTGELFF. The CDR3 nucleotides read TGTGCCAGCAGTGAAATTGGTAGCGGGTACACCGGGGAGCTGTTTTTT. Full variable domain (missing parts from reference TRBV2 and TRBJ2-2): EPEVTQTPSHQVTQMGQEVILRCVPISNHLYFYWYRQILGQKVEFLVSFYNNEISEKSEIFDDQFSVERPDGSNFTLKIRSTKLEDSAMYFCASSEIGSGYTGELFFGEGSRLTVL.

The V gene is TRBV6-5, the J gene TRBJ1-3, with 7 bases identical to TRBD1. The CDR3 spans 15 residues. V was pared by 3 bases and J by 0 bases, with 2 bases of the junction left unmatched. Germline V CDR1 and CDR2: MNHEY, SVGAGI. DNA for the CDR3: TGTGCCAGCAGTTATGACAGGGACTCTGGAAACACCATATATTTT. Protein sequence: CASSYDRDSGNTIYF.

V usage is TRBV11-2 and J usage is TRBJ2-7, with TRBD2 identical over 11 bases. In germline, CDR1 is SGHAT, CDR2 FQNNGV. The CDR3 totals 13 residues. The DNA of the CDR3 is TGTGCCAGCAGCGTTGAAACTAGCGGGAGTTTTGGTGTC. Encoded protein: CASSVETSGSFGV.

The CDR3: CASSQDFQVRFF. The CDR3 nucleotides read TGTGCCAGCAGCCAAGATTTTCAGGTTCGGTTCTTC. The V and J genes are TRBV3-1 (or the pseudogene TRBV3-2) and TRBJ2-1; no clear D gene. V shed 0 bases and J shed 15 bases, with 12 bases lying between them. Germline values: CDR1 LGHDT, CDR2 YNNKEL (reference sequence). This CDR3 spans 12 amino acids.

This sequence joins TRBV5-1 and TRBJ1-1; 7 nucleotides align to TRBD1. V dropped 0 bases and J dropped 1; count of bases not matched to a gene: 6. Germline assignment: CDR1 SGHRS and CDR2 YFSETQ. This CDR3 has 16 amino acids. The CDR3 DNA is TGCGCCAGCAGCTTGGCAGGCAGGGGGGCGAACACTGAAGCTTTCTTT. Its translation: CASSLAGRGANTEAFF.

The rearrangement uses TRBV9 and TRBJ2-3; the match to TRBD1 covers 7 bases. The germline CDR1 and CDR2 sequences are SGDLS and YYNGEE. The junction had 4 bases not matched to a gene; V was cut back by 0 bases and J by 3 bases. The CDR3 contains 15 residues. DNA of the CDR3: TGTGCCAGCAGCGTAGGACAGGGTGGTACAGATACGCAGTATTTT. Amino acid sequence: CASSVGQGGTDTQYF.

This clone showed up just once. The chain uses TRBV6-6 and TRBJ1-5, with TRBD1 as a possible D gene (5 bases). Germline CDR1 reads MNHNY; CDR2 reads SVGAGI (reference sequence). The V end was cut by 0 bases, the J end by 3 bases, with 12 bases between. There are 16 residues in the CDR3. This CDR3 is CASSYSDTVINQPQHF. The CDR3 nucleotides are TGTGCCAGCAGTTACTCGGACACGGTAATCAATCAGCCCCAGCATTTT.

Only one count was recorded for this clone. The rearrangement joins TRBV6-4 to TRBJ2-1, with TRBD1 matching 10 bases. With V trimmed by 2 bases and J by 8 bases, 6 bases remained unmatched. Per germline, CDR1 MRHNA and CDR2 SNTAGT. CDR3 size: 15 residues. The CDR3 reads CASSDRDRGEDEQFF. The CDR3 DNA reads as TGTGCCAGCAGTGACCGGGACAGGGGAGAGGATGAGCAGTTCTTC.